This T cell receptor beta chain derives from a study of regulatory T cells in long-lasting Graves disease. Study-wide results and caveats: Patients whose Graves' disease persisted exhibited lower TCR diversity than those newly diagnosed. Patients with persistent disease shared around 2,700 public clonotypes, outpacing the roughly 970 shared by new patients.

With iRepertoire HTBI primers and Arm-PCR of CDR3 regions, TCR beta libraries were built. TCRdb fed the multiplex PCR reads into MiXCR, producing one record per CDR3 protein. The data contain around 500,000 distinct CDR3 sequences, about 15% of them seen just once; the ten biggest clones take up about 25%. Documented time point: newly diagnosed GD, antithyroid drugs for less than 3 months. TCR sequences were obtained from RNA taken from PBMCs. Notes on this clonotype: Its antigen is currently unknown.

Germline V lookup: CDR1 SEHNR, CDR2 FQNEAQ (reference sequence). The ends lost 4 bases at V and 4 bases at J; junction bases unmatched: 9. This CDR3 is 16 amino acids long. These data also formed part of another study, on T cells in Graves' hyperthyroidism and ophthalmopathy. That paper states: HTBI primers were the set used in a first-round RT-PCR of the TCR CDR3. Blood held most thyroid clonotypes expanded above 0.001 frequency.

The sequence was collected from a woman aged 40-60 years with Graves disease. This specimen consisted of peripheral blood mononuclear cells (PBMCs), obtained at new diagnosis, from a patient treated with antithyroid drugs. This chain uses TRBV7-9 with TRBJ1-5; 8 nucleotides match TRBD1. The CDR3 protein is CASSSSGQGQNQPQHF. The CDR3 DNA is TGTGCCAGCAGCTCTTCAGGACAGGGCCAGAATCAGCCCCAGCATTTT.